One and the same sample provided the 29 T cell receptor beta chains below, sequenced in a study of shared clonotypes between healthy human individuals. Naive-designated CD8 cells lacked CD45RO, were positively enriched for CCR7, and omitted terminally differentiated effector memory CD45RA+ cells. Generated by immunoSEQ multiplex PCR, the TCRdb table keeps only in-frame clones and is missing some. The data contain about 2 million clones, less than 95% of them seen just once; the ten biggest clones take up approximately 1.2%. Sequenced input: naive CD8+ T cells sorted from blood. The source is a man aged 18 to 29 in good health.

J is TRBJ1-4 and V is TRBV7-8; 8 nucleotides match TRBD1. Losses at the gene ends were 1 base for V and 0 bases for J; bases not matched to a gene: 4. This CDR3 comprises 17 residues. The germline V gene has CDR1 SGHVS and CDR2 FQNEAQ. CDR3 loop: CASSLGTGFPTNEKLFF. In DNA, the CDR3 is TGTGCCAGCAGCTTAGGGACAGGGTTCCCAACTAATGAAAAACTGTTTTTT.

This clone appeared a single time. V and J are TRBV9 and TRBJ2-3, with a possible D match to TRBD2 (6 bases). The germline V and J ends were trimmed by 4 bases and 3 bases, with 12 bases remaining between them. The V gene's germline CDR1 is SGDLS and CDR2 YYNGEE. The CDR3 loop spans 14 amino acids. CDR3 protein: CASSLGTFTDTQYF. In DNA form, the CDR3 reads TGTGCCAGCAGCTTAGGGACTTTTACAGATACGCAGTATTTT. Together with reference TRBV9 and TRBJ2-3, the CDR3 gives the full variable domain: DSGVTQTPKHLITATGQRVTLRCSPRSGDLSVYWYQQSLDQGLQFLIQYYNGEERAKGNILERFSAQQFPDLHSELNLSSLELGDSALYFCASSLGTFTDTQYFGPGTRLTVL.

CDR3 in amino acids: CASGWGGGTGELFF. CDR3 nucleotide sequence: TGTGCCAGCGGATGGGGCGGTGGCACCGGGGAGCTGTTTTTT. The chain links TRBV27 to TRBJ2-2, with a weak D call TRBD1 (5 bases). The germline gives CDR1 MNHEY, CDR2 SMNVEV (reference sequence). CDR3 length: 14 amino acids. V lost 8 bases to trimming and J lost 4 bases, with 14 bases between them.

V and J are TRBV29-1 and TRBJ1-1; no clear D. Trimming left V 5 bases short and J 1 base short, with 14 bases between. The CDR3 consists of 14 residues. Looked up from germline, CDR1 is SQVTM and CDR2 is ANQGSEA. This CDR3 is CSVTIYVGNTEAFF. In DNA form, the CDR3 reads TGCAGCGTTACCATCTATGTGGGGAACACTGAAGCTTTCTTT.

The chain has TRBV30 and TRBJ1-1, with D uncertain. CDR1 is GTSNPN and CDR2 is SVGIG in the germline V gene (reference sequence). V gave up 2 bases and J gave up 6 bases, with 7 bases separating them. This CDR3 comprises 11 residues. The CDR3 DNA reads as TGTGCCTGGAGTTTGGGCGCTGAAGCTTTCTTT. Translated, it gives CAWSLGAEAFF.

The CDR3, as DNA: TGTGCCAGCAGCGCGAGCCACCAGGGAGACGGGGAGAAACTGTTTTTT. As protein: CASSASHQGDGEKLFF. This sequence joins TRBV7-9 and TRBJ1-4; possibly TRBD1 for D (5 bases). CDR1 is SEHNR, CDR2 FQNEAQ, per germline (reference sequence). The ends were cut back, 5 bases at V and 11 bases at J, with 24 bases in the middle. The CDR3 spans 16 residues.

This clone was recorded only once. This chain connects TRBV7-9 to TRBJ2-5; 8 bases agree with TRBD1. From germline, CDR1 is SEHNR and CDR2 FQNEAQ (reference sequence). The CDR3 spans 14 residues. After removal of 5 bases from V and 5 bases from J, the junction contained 7 bases not matched to a gene. The CDR3 spells CASSPARDRETQYF. CDR3 in DNA: TGTGCCAGCAGCCCCGCAAGGGACAGGGAGACCCAGTACTTC.

The chain employs TRBV11-2 and TRBJ1-2, with unresolved D. The V and J ends lost 0 bases and 0 bases respectively, with 5 bases between them. The CDR3 covers 14 residues. CDR1 is SGHAT, CDR2 FQNNGV, per germline. The CDR3 region has the DNA TGTGCCAGCAGCTTAGATGGCCCTAACTATGGCTACACCTTC. Protein sequence: CASSLDGPNYGYTF.

This rearrangement joins TRBV5-1 to TRBJ1-2; 9 bases line up with TRBD1. Per the germline V gene, CDR1 is SGHRS and CDR2 is YFSETQ. The CDR3 loop spans 15 amino acids. After removal of 5 bases from V and 6 bases from J, the junction contained 11 bases not matched to a gene. The CDR3 loop is CASRLTGGGMDGYTF. The CDR3 DNA follows: TGCGCCAGCAGGTTAACAGGGGGCGGAATGGATGGCTACACCTTC.

The V call is TRBV18, the J call TRBJ2-5; 7 bases agree with TRBD1. There are 15 residues in the CDR3. Germline CDR1 KGHSH, CDR2 LQKENI. Trimming took 1 base from V and 4 from J; bases not matched to a gene: 6. In DNA form, the CDR3 reads TGTGCCAGCTCACCACTACAGGGGAAGGGAGAGACCCAGTACTTC. Its translation is CASSPLQGKGETQYF.

This chain uses TRBV14 with TRBJ2-3, with a tentative D call TRBD2 (6 bases). The CDR3 is made up of 13 amino acids. Per the germline V gene, CDR1 is SGHDN and CDR2 is FVKESK. Trimming left V 8 bases short and J 4 bases short, with 13 bases between. The CDR3: CASDQGRPDTQYF. The DNA of the CDR3 is TGTGCCAGCGACCAAGGGAGGCCAGATACGCAGTATTTT.

The gene calls are TRBV5-1 and TRBJ1-1; 7 bases line up with TRBD1. The CDR3 is 18 residues long. Germline lookup yields CDR1 SGHRS and CDR2 YFSETQ. J was trimmed by 0 bases and V by 0 bases; bases with no gene match: 11. The CDR3 DNA is TGCGCCAGCAGCTTGGCCGGGGACAGAATGATCATGAACACTGAAGCTTTCTTT. Translation: CASSLAGDRMIMNTEAFF.

This sequence joins TRBV11-2 and TRBJ2-7; TRBD1 aligns across 7 bases. CDR3 length: 14 amino acids. Germline trimming cut 1 base from V and 3 bases from J; bases unmatched to any gene: 3. In germline, CDR1 is SGHAT, CDR2 FQNNGV. CDR3 region: CASSLVGTDYEQYF. CDR3 nucleotide sequence: TGTGCCAGCAGCTTAGTGGGGACAGACTACGAGCAGTACTTC.

This clone was detected once. The rearrangement joins TRBV6-6 to TRBJ2-2; no definite D call. V shed 4 bases and J shed 0 bases, with 12 bases lying between them. Germline CDR1 is MNHNY and CDR2 is SVGAGI (reference sequence). The CDR3 consists of 16 residues. The CDR3 protein is CASSFSPTTNTGELFF. In nucleotides, the CDR3 is TGTGCCAGCAGTTTTAGTCCGACGACGAACACCGGGGAGCTGTTTTTT.

V gene TRBV5-1 combines with J gene TRBJ1-2; D might be TRBD1 (5 bases). Germline CDR1 reads SGHRS; CDR2 reads YFSETQ. V dropped 7 bases and J dropped 4 bases, with 11 bases sitting between them. The CDR3 loop spans 12 amino acids. The CDR3 region is CASSTGGYGYTF. CDR3 coding DNA: TGCGCCAGCTCCACCGGGGGCTATGGCTACACCTTC. The entire variable domain, with the rest obtained from reference TRBV5-1 and TRBJ1-2, is as follows: KAGVTQTPRYLIKTRGQQVTLSCSPISGHRSVSWYQQTPGQGLQFLFEYFSETQRNKGNFPGRFSGRQFSNSRSEMNVSTLELGDSALYLCASSTGGYGYTFGSGTRLTVV.

The chain joins TRBV28 to TRBJ1-1; no clear D. The V gene's germline CDR1 is MDHEN and CDR2 SYDVKM. The CDR3 has 16 residues. The V end lost 1 base, the J end lost 0 bases, and 12 bases lay between the germline ends. CDR3 sequence reads: CASSLLASPMNTEAFF. As DNA, the CDR3 is TGTGCCAGCAGTTTATTAGCCAGTCCGATGAACACTGAAGCTTTCTTT.

The gene calls are TRBV29-1 and TRBJ2-1; D gene ambiguous. The V end was cut by 6 bases, the J end by 9 bases, with 12 bases between. Per the germline V gene, CDR1 is SQVTM and CDR2 is ANQGSEA. The CDR3 is made up of 11 amino acids. The CDR3 spells CSVFLVSEQFF. CDR3 nucleotides: TGCAGCGTGTTCCTAGTAAGTGAGCAGTTCTTC.

V is TRBV4-3 and J is TRBJ2-7; D gene uncertain. Germline V gene data show CDR1 as LGHNA and CDR2 as YSLEER. Trimming took off 1 base at V and 3 bases at J, with 13 bases between the two ends. The CDR3 loop spans 15 amino acids. The CDR3 region has the DNA TGCGCCAGCAGCCAAGGAGTCACGATGGACTACGAGCAGTACTTC. Its translation: CASSQGVTMDYEQYF.

The chain carries TRBV27 and TRBJ2-1, with 7 positions matching TRBD1. Germline V gives CDR1 MNHEY, CDR2 SMNVEV (reference sequence). CDR3 length equals 15 residues. The V and J ends lost 3 bases and 9 bases, in that order; junction bases with no gene match: 11. The CDR3 nucleotides read TGTGCCAGCAGTTTTGGGACAGATGGATTCGGTGAGCAGTTCTTC. Protein product: CASSFGTDGFGEQFF.

In nucleotides, the CDR3 is TGCGCCAGCAGCTTGGAACCCTCGACAGGGTTTCAGGACTATGGCTACACCTTC. It codes for CASSLEPSTGFQDYGYTF. The chain combines TRBV5-1 with TRBJ1-2; 7 positions match TRBD1. CDR1 SGHRS and CDR2 YFSETQ come from the germline V gene. The CDR3 sequence is 18 residues long. The V and J ends lost 0 bases and 3 bases, in that order; junction bases with no gene match: 14.

This clone was seen once. V is TRBV10-2 and J is TRBJ2-7, with D unresolved. Germline CDR1 is WSHSY and CDR2 is SAAADI. With 2 bases removed from V and 2 bases from J, the gap between germline ends came to 13 bases. The CDR3 sequence is 15 residues long. The CDR3 DNA reads as TGCGCCAGCAGTGAGGCCGGCGCAAGCCCCTACGAGCAGTACTTC. This sequence encodes CASSEAGASPYEQYF.

The chain employs TRBV4-3 and TRBJ2-5, with D possibly matching TRBD2 (5 bases). The CDR3 consists of 16 residues. CDR1 is LGHNA, CDR2 YSLEER, per germline. V was clipped by 4 bases and J by 1 base, with 16 bases between them. In DNA form, the CDR3 reads TGCGCCAGCAGCCGAGCCGGGGTGGGAGCCCAAGAGACCCAGTACTTC. It encodes CASSRAGVGAQETQYF.

Only one count was recorded for this clone. The chain carries TRBV5-5 and TRBJ2-7; D is undetermined. This CDR3 spans 13 amino acids. The germline CDR1 and CDR2 sequences are SGHKS and YYEKEE (reference sequence). Deletions cut 1 base from V and 0 bases from J, with 5 bases between. The CDR3 here is CASSLKGSYEQYF. Here the CDR3 DNA reads TGTGCCAGCAGCTTGAAGGGCTCCTACGAGCAGTACTTC.

The chain uses TRBV7-9 and TRBJ2-2; D remains unclear. CDR3 size: 15 residues. Germline assignment: CDR1 SEHNR and CDR2 FQNEAQ (reference sequence). The V end was cut by 1 base, the J end by 5 bases, with 11 bases between. Here the CDR3 reads CASSLDFAETGELFF. CDR3 DNA: TGTGCCAGCAGCTTAGACTTCGCCGAAACCGGGGAGCTGTTTTTT.

The chain recombines TRBV7-9 with TRBJ2-1; D is ambiguous. CDR3 length equals 13 residues. The ends were cut back, 1 base at V and 7 bases at J, with 8 bases in the middle. CDR1 SEHNR and CDR2 FQNEAQ come from the germline V gene (reference sequence). The chain's CDR3 is CASSLVTGNEQFF. The CDR3 DNA is TGTGCCAGCAGCTTAGTTACCGGGAATGAGCAGTTCTTC.

The rearrangement joins TRBV10-2 to TRBJ1-1, with D hard to call. CDR1 is WSHSY and CDR2 is SAAADI in the germline V gene. The CDR3 totals 11 residues. V was trimmed by 2 bases and J by 7 bases, leaving 5 bases between them. CDR3 region: CASSEAGEAFF. The CDR3 DNA is TGCGCCAGCAGTGAGGCGGGTGAAGCTTTCTTT.

The J gene is TRBJ1-3, the V gene TRBV29-1; 7 bases are shared with TRBD1. J was trimmed by 3 bases and V by 7 bases; bases with no gene match: 6. This CDR3 region has 13 residues. From germline, CDR1 is SQVTM and CDR2 ANQGSEA. CDR3: CSAITGVGNTIYF. The CDR3 DNA reads TGCAGCGCCATCACAGGGGTTGGAAACACCATATATTTT.

The V and J genes are TRBV30 and TRBJ1-2, with 7 positions matching TRBD1. The CDR3 runs 13 residues. The junction had 2 bases not matched to a gene; V was cut back by 0 bases and J by 4 bases. Per germline, CDR1 GTSNPN and CDR2 SVGIG (reference sequence). CDR3 residues: CAWSVGQAYGYTF. The CDR3 DNA reads TGTGCCTGGAGTGTTGGACAGGCCTATGGCTACACCTTC.

DNA of the CDR3: TGTGCCATCAGTGAGCCGCATAGGCGAGCCGACAATGAGCAGTTCTTC. It codes for CAISEPHRRADNEQFF. The rearrangement uses TRBV10-3 and TRBJ2-1; D call uncertain. The CDR3 covers 16 residues. Germline-derived CDR1 and CDR2 are ENHRY and SYGVKD. With 2 bases removed from V and 5 bases from J, the gap between germline ends came to 16 bases.